One and the same sample provided the 8 T cell receptor beta chains below, sequenced in a study of blood T cell repertoires in COVID-19. Clones were sequenced by immunoSEQ multiplex PCR, and TCRdb holds only the in-frame ones, with some missing. The sample includes some 55,000 clones, about four fifths of them seen just once. The sample taken for sequencing was peripheral blood. All receptors come from a woman between 55 and 75 years old with acute or convalescent COVID-19.

The chain is built from TRBV3-1 (or the pseudogene TRBV3-2) and TRBJ2-5, with 8 bases identical to TRBD2. CDR3 length equals 15 residues. The germline V gene has CDR1 LGHDT and CDR2 YNNKEL (reference sequence). J gave up 2 bases and V 0 bases, and 2 bases lay outside the gene matches. The DNA for the CDR3 is TGTGCCAGCAGCCAAGAGCGACTAGCGCAAGAGACCCAGTACTTC. Its translation is CASSQERLAQETQYF.

V gene TRBV7-2 combines with J gene TRBJ2-7, with TRBD2 identical over 12 bases. J was trimmed by 2 bases and V by 5 bases; bases with no gene match: 4. This CDR3 contains 15 residues. Germline V gene sequence: CDR1 SGHTA, CDR2 FQGNSA. The CDR3 sequence: CASSLRTSGTYEQYF. The CDR3 DNA is TGTGCCAGCAGCCTCAGGACTAGCGGGACCTACGAGCAGTACTTC. Complete variable domain (other parts from reference TRBV7-2 and TRBJ2-7): GAGVSQSPSNKVTEKGKDVELRCDPISGHTALYWYRQSLGQGLEFLIYFQGNSAPDKSGLPSDRFSAERTGGSVSTLTIQRTQQEDSAVYLCASSLRTSGTYEQYFGPGTRLTVT.

The chain carries TRBV28 and TRBJ2-3; 12 positions match TRBD2. CDR3 length equals 17 residues. Germline CDR1 MDHEN, CDR2 SYDVKM. Trimming cost V 7 bases and J 6 bases; bases outside gene matches: 14. In nucleotides, the CDR3 is TGTGCCAGCAAAACCGTGCCTAGCGGGGGGGCGTCGGATACGCAGTATTTT. Translation gives CASKTVPSGGASDTQYF.

V usage is TRBV5-5 and J usage is TRBJ1-4, with D possibly matching TRBD1 (5 bases). The V gene lost 3 bases and the J gene lost 3 bases, with 12 bases spanning the gap. CDR3 length: 15 residues. Germline CDR1 is SGHKS and CDR2 is YYEKEE (reference sequence). CDR3 coding DNA: TGTGCCAGCAGCTGGGGGGAGTTACCTAATGAAAAACTGTTTTTT. It is translated as CASSWGELPNEKLFF.

The chain recombines TRBV30 with TRBJ1-5, with D possibly being TRBD1 (6 bases). CDR3 length: 15 amino acids. Germline CDR1 and CDR2: GTSNPN and SVGIG (reference sequence). The V gene lost 2 bases and the J gene lost 3 bases, with 14 bases spanning the gap. Here the CDR3 DNA reads TGTGCCTGGAGTAGGGACAACCTACCCAATCAGCCCCAGCATTTT. Amino acid sequence: CAWSRDNLPNQPQHF.

The chain has TRBV11-2 and TRBJ2-7, with 10 bases identical to TRBD2. Trimming at V came to 2 bases and at J to 6 bases, leaving 10 bases not matched to a gene. This CDR3 has 16 amino acids. Germline V gene data show CDR1 as SGHAT and CDR2 as FQNNGV. CDR3 nucleotides: TGTGCCAGCAGCTTATTAGGACTAGCGGCGCCGCCCGAGCAGTACTTC. Translating it yields CASSLLGLAAPPEQYF.

This clone was picked up one time. This chain joins TRBV18 and TRBJ1-1; a weak D match, TRBD1 (5 bases). V dropped 6 bases and J dropped 0 bases, with 8 bases sitting between them. The CDR3 runs to 13 residues. CDR1 is KGHSH, CDR2 LQKENI, per germline. The CDR3 coding sequence is TGTGCCAGCTCGGGGGGGATGAACACTGAAGCTTTCTTT. The encoded protein is CASSGGMNTEAFF.

The chain couples TRBV28 to TRBJ2-1, with 15 bases matching TRBD2. The germline CDR1 and CDR2 sequences are MDHEN and SYDVKM. V lost 5 bases, J lost 9 bases, and 5 bases stayed unmatched. This CDR3 is built from 15 residues. CDR3 sequence: CASSPGLAGGGEQFF. The DNA for the CDR3 is TGTGCCAGCAGTCCCGGACTAGCGGGAGGGGGTGAGCAGTTCTTC.